These T cell receptor beta chains were read from a single sample in a study of shared clonotypes between healthy human individuals. The protocol was immunoSEQ multiplex PCR, while the TCRdb copy is restricted to in-frame clones and leaves out a portion. The data contain more than 1 million clones, approximately 80% of them singletons. The sequenced sample was memory CD4+ T cells from PBMCs. These receptors were taken from a man in his late teens or twenties in good health. Some clones in this sample may be carry-over from other donors' samples. CDR3s include the opening cysteine and the closing phenylalanine or tryptophan. Fields, in order: V gene, J gene, clone size, D gene, CDR3 DNA, CDR3 protein. D genes are given only for firm matches. Clone size is not always given. Where it is, it says once, few, many or a class for expanded clones.

v_gene: TRBV11-2; j_gene: TRBJ1-2; abundance: -; d_gene: TRBD1; CDR3nt: TGTGCCAGCAGCATCGAGCATACAGGGGGCGTGGGCTACACCTTC; CDR3aa: CASSIEHTGGVGYTF
v_gene: TRBV18; j_gene: TRBJ2-7; abundance: -; d_gene: TRBD1; CDR3nt: TGTGCCAGCTCAGCCGCAACAGGGGGCCTCTACGAGCAGTACTTC; CDR3aa: CASSAATGGLYEQYF
v_gene: TRBV5-5; j_gene: TRBJ2-7; abundance: -; d_gene: TRBD2; CDR3nt: TGTGCCAGCAGCTTGTGGGAGGGGGAGCAGTACTTC; CDR3aa: CASSLWEGEQYF
v_gene: TRBV5-1; j_gene: TRBJ1-4; abundance: -; d_gene: -; CDR3nt: TGCGCCAGCAGCCCGACGACAGGAGCGGTGGAAAAACTGTTTTTT; CDR3aa: CASSPTTGAVEKLFF
v_gene: TRBV6-1; j_gene: TRBJ2-1; abundance: -; d_gene: -; CDR3nt: TGTGCCAGCAGTGACCTAGCCTTAGGTGGCAATGAGCAGTTCTTC; CDR3aa: CASSDLALGGNEQFF
v_gene: TRBV28; j_gene: TRBJ2-7; abundance: -; d_gene: TRBD1; CDR3nt: TGTGCCAGCAGTTTAACGGGACAGAACTACGAGCAGTACTTC; CDR3aa: CASSLTGQNYEQYF
v_gene: TRBV2; j_gene: TRBJ1-1; abundance: -; d_gene: -; CDR3nt: TGTGCCAGCAGTGAGTATAGGTCGGCTTTCTTT; CDR3aa: CASSEYRSAFF
v_gene: TRBV28; j_gene: TRBJ2-5; abundance: -; d_gene: -; CDR3nt: TGTGCCAGCAGGACTACGGAGACCCAGTACTTC; CDR3aa: CASRTTETQYF
v_gene: TRBV7-2; j_gene: TRBJ2-7; abundance: -; d_gene: TRBD2; CDR3nt: TGTGCCAGCAGCTTAGGACTAGCGGGAGTCTACGAGCAGTACTTC; CDR3aa: CASSLGLAGVYEQYF
v_gene: TRBV29-1; j_gene: TRBJ2-3; abundance: -; d_gene: -; CDR3nt: TGCAGCGTTGAAAAGGGATCCACAGATACGCAGTATTTT; CDR3aa: CSVEKGSTDTQYF
v_gene: TRBV28; j_gene: TRBJ1-5; abundance: -; d_gene: -; CDR3nt: TGTGCCAGCAGGTCAGGGGGCAATCAGCCCCAGCATTTT; CDR3aa: CASRSGGNQPQHF
v_gene: TRBV18; j_gene: TRBJ1-4; abundance: many; d_gene: -; CDR3nt: TGTGCCAGCTCAGGCAGGGGCCAGGCAACTAATGAAAAACTGTTTTTT; CDR3aa: CASSGRGQATNEKLFF
v_gene: TRBV28; j_gene: TRBJ2-7; abundance: -; d_gene: -; CDR3nt: TGTGCCAGCAGGACAGGACAGTTCTACGAGCAGTACTTC; CDR3aa: CASRTGQFYEQYF
v_gene: TRBV28; j_gene: TRBJ1-2; abundance: -; d_gene: -; CDR3nt: TGTGCCAGCAGTTTATTACTCGGTGGCTACACCTTC; CDR3aa: CASSLLLGGYTF
v_gene: TRBV7-2; j_gene: TRBJ2-7; abundance: -; d_gene: -; CDR3nt: TGTGCCAGCAGCTTAGGTGGTGCGGTGCAGTACTTC; CDR3aa: CASSLGGAVQYF
v_gene: TRBV27; j_gene: TRBJ2-2; abundance: few; d_gene: TRBD1; CDR3nt: TGTGCCAGCAGTTTAGACAGGGTACCTCGCACCGGGGAGCTGTTTTTT; CDR3aa: CASSLDRVPRTGELFF
v_gene: TRBV28; j_gene: TRBJ2-7; abundance: -; d_gene: -; CDR3nt: TGTGCCAGCAGTCCCCCCTCGGGGCCCGCCTACGAGCAGTACTTC; CDR3aa: CASSPPSGPAYEQYF
v_gene: TRBV5-5; j_gene: TRBJ2-7; abundance: -; d_gene: -; CDR3nt: TGTGCCAGCAGCTTGGCTTCGGCTAGCGTTAACTACGAGCAGTACTTC; CDR3aa: CASSLASASVNYEQYF
v_gene: TRBV4-1; j_gene: TRBJ1-2; abundance: -; d_gene: -; CDR3nt: TGCGCCAGCAGCGGCGGGACGGCCACTGTTGAAGATGGCTACACCTTC; CDR3aa: CASSGGTATVEDGYTF
v_gene: TRBV11-3; j_gene: TRBJ2-7; abundance: -; d_gene: TRBD1; CDR3nt: TGTGCCAGCAGCCTACTCGGGACAGGGAACTACGAGCAGTACTTC; CDR3aa: CASSLLGTGNYEQYF
v_gene: TRBV2; j_gene: TRBJ1-6; abundance: -; d_gene: -; CDR3nt: TGTGCCAGCAAGGACAGAGAGAATTCACCCCTCCACTTT; CDR3aa: CASKDRENSPLHF
v_gene: TRBV11-2; j_gene: TRBJ1-1; abundance: -; d_gene: -; CDR3nt: TGTGCCAGCAGCGACGCCCTAGGTCAAAACGAAGCTTTCTTT; CDR3aa: CASSDALGQNEAFF
v_gene: TRBV7-2; j_gene: TRBJ2-7; abundance: -; d_gene: TRBD2; CDR3nt: TGTGCCAGCAGCCCCTATAGCGGGGGCTACGAGCAGTACTTC; CDR3aa: CASSPYSGGYEQYF
v_gene: TRBV10-2; j_gene: TRBJ2-5; abundance: few; d_gene: TRBD1; CDR3nt: TGCGCCAGCAGCCGGATGACAGGGGTCGGGGAAGAGACCCAGTACTTC; CDR3aa: CASSRMTGVGEETQYF
v_gene: TRBV5-4; j_gene: TRBJ1-1; abundance: -; d_gene: TRBD1; CDR3nt: TGTGCCAGCAGCGGGACAGGGAGGGGCACTGAAGCTTTCTTT; CDR3aa: CASSGTGRGTEAFF
v_gene: TRBV20-1; j_gene: TRBJ2-7; abundance: -; d_gene: -; CDR3nt: TGCAGTGCCCAGGACAGAGACGAGCAGTACTTC; CDR3aa: CSAQDRDEQYF
v_gene: TRBV15; j_gene: TRBJ2-1; abundance: -; d_gene: -; CDR3nt: TGTGCCACCAGCAGAGGGTCCGGGGCACAACAGACCCAGTTCTTC; CDR3aa: CATSRGSGAQQTQFF
v_gene: TRBV5-1; j_gene: TRBJ2-3; abundance: -; d_gene: -; CDR3nt: TGCGCCAGCAGCAGGGTGGGAGCGCGGTTTGATACGCAGTATTTT; CDR3aa: CASSRVGARFDTQYF
v_gene: TRBV18; j_gene: TRBJ2-1; abundance: -; d_gene: -; CDR3nt: TGTGCCAGCTCACCAAGTACGGGAGTGTGGGGTGAGCAGTTCTTC; CDR3aa: CASSPSTGVWGEQFF
v_gene: TRBV5-1; j_gene: TRBJ1-1; abundance: -; d_gene: TRBD1; CDR3nt: TGCGCCAGCAGCGGGACAGGGCAAGCTGAAGCTTTCTTT; CDR3aa: CASSGTGQAEAFF
v_gene: TRBV15; j_gene: TRBJ1-5; abundance: -; d_gene: -; CDR3nt: TGTGCCACCAGCAGAGAATTACTGCCCCGGGGCGGTCAGCCCCAGCATTTT; CDR3aa: CATSRELLPRGGQPQHF
v_gene: TRBV6-1; j_gene: TRBJ2-4; abundance: -; d_gene: TRBD2; CDR3nt: TGTGCCAGCAGACTACTAGCGGGAGGGCCGGACATTCAGTACTTC; CDR3aa: CASRLLAGGPDIQYF
v_gene: TRBV14; j_gene: TRBJ1-1; abundance: -; d_gene: -; CDR3nt: TGTGCCAGCAGCCGACAGGTCACTGAAGCTTTCTTT; CDR3aa: CASSRQVTEAFF
v_gene: TRBV18; j_gene: TRBJ1-1; abundance: few; d_gene: -; CDR3nt: TGTGCCAGCTCACCATCAGTCTCGAACACTGAAGCTTTCTTT; CDR3aa: CASSPSVSNTEAFF
v_gene: TRBV11-3; j_gene: TRBJ2-5; abundance: -; d_gene: TRBD2; CDR3nt: TGTGCCAGCAGCTACAGGACTAGCGGGATTCTCGAGACCCAGTACTTC; CDR3aa: CASSYRTSGILETQYF
v_gene: TRBV2; j_gene: TRBJ2-5; abundance: -; d_gene: TRBD1; CDR3nt: TGTGCCAGCGGGGGGACAGGCCAAGAGACCCAGTACTTC; CDR3aa: CASGGTGQETQYF
v_gene: TRBV4-2; j_gene: TRBJ2-1; abundance: few; d_gene: -; CDR3nt: TGTGCCAGCAGCCGCGAAGAGCGGCCCTACAATGAGCAGTTCTTC; CDR3aa: CASSREERPYNEQFF
v_gene: TRBV9; j_gene: TRBJ2-1; abundance: once; d_gene: TRBD2; CDR3nt: TGTGCCAGCAGCCCTAGCGGGCATGAGCAGTTCTTC; CDR3aa: CASSPSGHEQFF
v_gene: TRBV27; j_gene: TRBJ2-7; abundance: -; d_gene: -; CDR3nt: TGTGCCAGCAGTTTTTATGTCGGGGGTCGAGTATCCGAGCAGTACTTC; CDR3aa: CASSFYVGGRVSEQYF
v_gene: TRBV9; j_gene: TRBJ1-3; abundance: -; d_gene: -; CDR3nt: TGTGCCAGCAGCGCTGACACAGCCTCTGGAAACACCATATATTTT; CDR3aa: CASSADTASGNTIYF
v_gene: TRBV10-3; j_gene: TRBJ1-3; abundance: -; d_gene: TRBD1; CDR3nt: TGTGCCATCGGGGACAGCTCTGGAAACACCATATATTTT; CDR3aa: CAIGDSSGNTIYF
v_gene: TRBV27; j_gene: TRBJ1-2; abundance: -; d_gene: TRBD1; CDR3nt: TGTGCCAGCGGGGACAGGAACACAAGATCTAACTATGGCTACACCTTC; CDR3aa: CASGDRNTRSNYGYTF
v_gene: TRBV7-9; j_gene: TRBJ2-7; abundance: -; d_gene: -; CDR3nt: TGTGCCAGCAGCTTAGACTATTCCTACGAGCAGTACTTC; CDR3aa: CASSLDYSYEQYF